A selection of T cell receptor beta chains follows, all from one sample in a study of cytomegalovirus exposure and HLA in healthy donors. This table comes from immunoSEQ multiplex PCR, and its TCRdb copy is limited to in-frame clones, with some not included. Here the sample table reports more than 95,000 clones. The specimen sequenced was PBMCs. The receptor set was obtained from a young man in good health and CMV-seronegative. The CDR3 runs from the conserved cysteine through the conserved F or W. A D gene is named only where the DNA matches it firmly.

v_gene	j_gene	d_gene	CDR3nt	CDR3aa
TRBV5-4	TRBJ2-3	TRBD2	TGTGCCAGCAGCTTGGGACTAGCGGGGGCAAGCACAGATACGCAGTATTTT	CASSLGLAGASTDTQYF
TRBV29-1	TRBJ1-4	.	TGCAGCGCATTTTCAGGGGCCCTTCCCGAAAAACTGTTTTTT	CSAFSGALPEKLFF
TRBV28	TRBJ1-4	.	TGTGCCAGCAGATCCGGACAGAATGAAAAACTGTTTTTT	CASRSGQNEKLFF
TRBV5-1	TRBJ1-2	TRBD1	TGCGCCAGCAGCCAATTGGGACAGGGTTCAGGCTACACCTTC	CASSQLGQGSGYTF
TRBV7-9	TRBJ2-1	TRBD2	TGTGCCAGCAGCCCCCAAGGGTCTAGCGGGAGGACTGGTGAGCAGTTCTTC	CASSPQGSSGRTGEQFF
TRBV2	TRBJ1-2	.	TGTGCCAGCAGTGGACAGTTAGCTAACTATGGCTACACCTTC	CASSGQLANYGYTF
TRBV18	TRBJ2-1	.	TGTGCCAGCTCATTGATCTCGGCGGATGAGCAGTTCTTC	CASSLISADEQFF
TRBV5-4	TRBJ2-3	TRBD2	TGTGCCAGCAGCTCAGCGGGGGGTGCAGATACGCAGTATTTT	CASSSAGGADTQYF
TRBV27	TRBJ1-2	.	TGTGCCAGCAGTTTATCCGGGACTAACTATGGCTACACCTTC	CASSLSGTNYGYTF
TRBV11-3	TRBJ2-1	TRBD1	TGTGCCAGCAGCTTAGACAGGGGGTCCTACAATGAGCAGTTCTTC	CASSLDRGSYNEQFF
TRBV2	TRBJ1-1	.	TGTGCCAGCAGTGCGCCTCAGGGTGCGAGCACTGAAGCTTTCTTT	CASSAPQGASTEAFF
TRBV5-4	TRBJ2-7	TRBD1	TGTGCCAGCAGCGCGCTAGGACAGGGAGCCTACGAGCAGTACTTC	CASSALGQGAYEQYF
TRBV5-1	TRBJ1-6	TRBD1	TGCGCCAGCAGCTTGGGACAGGGTAATTCACCCCTCCACTTT	CASSLGQGNSPLHF
TRBV29-1	TRBJ2-1	TRBD2	TGCAGCGTTGACCCATTTAGCGGGATCTACAATGAGCAGTTCTTC	CSVDPFSGIYNEQFF
TRBV2	TRBJ2-1	TRBD2	TGTGCCAGCAGGACTAGCGTGAACAATGAGCAGTTCTTC	CASRTSVNNEQFF
TRBV9	TRBJ1-2	.	TGTGCCAGCAGCGTAGTTCAGGGGATGGCCACCTTC	CASSVVQGMATF
TRBV27	TRBJ1-3	.	TGTGCCAGCAGTTTAGTCCGTGGAAACACCATATATTTT	CASSLVRGNTIYF
TRBV9	TRBJ2-7	.	TGTGCCAGCAGCGTAGTTAGCGGCTACGAGCAGTACTTC	CASSVVSGYEQYF
TRBV15	TRBJ2-5	.	TGTGCCACCAGCAGAGGTAGTCAAGAGACCCAGTACTTC	CATSRGSQETQYF
TRBV30	TRBJ2-3	.	TGTGCCTGGAGCCAATTGACTAACGCAGATACGCAGTATTTT	CAWSQLTNADTQYF
TRBV5-1	TRBJ2-7	.	TGCGCCAGCAGCTTGGGGGGGTCAGGAGGGGCCATATACGAGCAGTACTTC	CASSLGGSGGAIYEQYF
TRBV7-8	TRBJ2-7	TRBD1	TGTGCCAGCAGACCCCAGCGCAGGGGGTCGGGTGAGCAGTACTTC	CASRPQRRGSGEQYF
TRBV10-3	TRBJ1-5	TRBD1	TGTGCCATCAGTGATGTGAAGGGACAGGGGTTTGATCAGCCCCAGCATTTT	CAISDVKGQGFDQPQHF
TRBV6-1	TRBJ2-7	.	TGTGCCAGCACCGACCAGGGTTTCGGCTCCTACGAGCAGTACTTC	CASTDQGFGSYEQYF
TRBV6-1	TRBJ2-2	.	TGTGCCAGCAGACAGGGCCCCACCGGGGAGCTGTTTTTT	CASRQGPTGELFF
TRBV11-2	TRBJ2-4	.	TGTGCCAGCAGCTTAGACGGCAAAAACATTCAGTACTTC	CASSLDGKNIQYF
TRBV7-9	TRBJ1-2	.	TGTGCCAGCCTACCTTCGGGGAATAACTATGGCTACACCTTC	CASLPSGNNYGYTF
TRBV7-2	TRBJ2-3	TRBD2	TGTGCCAGCAGCCGGGGGGGCGGACTAGCGGGAGGGACAGATACGCAGTATTTT	CASSRGGGLAGGTDTQYF
TRBV6-5	TRBJ1-1	.	TGTGCCAGCAGTTACTCCACAGACAGAAAAAACACTGAAGCTTTCTTT	CASSYSTDRKNTEAFF
TRBV2	TRBJ1-1	.	TGTGCCAGCAGTGAAGTTGGGGGGGCCCCCACTGAAGCTTTCTTT	CASSEVGGAPTEAFF
TRBV19	TRBJ2-6	TRBD1	TGTGCCAGTAGTATAGTCGGGGACAGGGGGCGAAGTGGGGCCAACGTCCTGACTTTC	CASSIVGDRGRSGANVLTF
TRBV28	TRBJ2-7	TRBD2	TGTGCCAGCAGTTTGGGGGGGACTTTTCGCGAGCAGTACTTC	CASSLGGTFREQYF
TRBV6-5	TRBJ2-7	TRBD1	TGTGCCAGCAGTTACTTGACAGGGTCCTACGAGCAGTACTTC	CASSYLTGSYEQYF
TRBV12-5	TRBJ2-1	TRBD2	TGTGCTAGTGGTTCTTCCCTAGCGGGAGTCTGGTACACTGAGCAGTTCTTC	CASGSSLAGVWYTEQFF
TRBV19	TRBJ2-3	.	TGTGCCAGTAGTATACCCTGGGGGGGCACAGATACGCAGTATTTT	CASSIPWGGTDTQYF
TRBV6-5	TRBJ1-5	TRBD1	TGTGCCAGCAGTTACTCGGGACAGGGGAGGAATCAGCCCCAGCATTTT	CASSYSGQGRNQPQHF
TRBV9	TRBJ2-7	TRBD1	TGTGCCAGCAGCGGACCTGGACAGGGAAGGTCCTACGAGCAGTACTTC	CASSGPGQGRSYEQYF
TRBV19	TRBJ1-5	TRBD1	TGTGCCAGTAGTCCACGGGACAGGAGGAATCAGCCCCAGCATTTT	CASSPRDRRNQPQHF
TRBV30	TRBJ1-4	TRBD1	TGTGCCTGGAAGGGACAGCCTAATGAAAAACTGTTTTTT	CAWKGQPNEKLFF
TRBV18	TRBJ2-7	.	TGTGCCAGCTCACCAGCGATAAACTACGAGCAGTACTTC	CASSPAINYEQYF
TRBV10-3	TRBJ1-5	TRBD1	TGTGCCATCAGTGAGTCGGCAGGGGGCTATCAGCCCCAGCATTTT	CAISESAGGYQPQHF
TRBV18	TRBJ2-5	.	TGTGCCAGCTCACCTTATGATAGCTTGGCCCAAGAGACCCAGTACTTC	CASSPYDSLAQETQYF
TRBV5-1	TRBJ2-6	TRBD1	TGCGCCAGCAGCGAGACAAACAGGGGATCCTTCTCTGGGGCCAACGTCCTGACTTTC	CASSETNRGSFSGANVLTF
TRBV30	TRBJ1-6	.	TGTGCCTGGAGTGGGAGTCTGGAGTCACCCCTCCACTTT	CAWSGSLESPLHF
TRBV19	TRBJ2-7	.	TGTGCCAGTAGTATAGATCTCGTTAACAGGGTAGAGCAGTACTTC	CASSIDLVNRVEQYF
TRBV30	TRBJ2-7	.	TGTGCCTGGAAGGGGGGGCGGCCGGGCTACGAGCAGTACTTC	CAWKGGRPGYEQYF
TRBV19	TRBJ2-7	.	TGTGCCAGTAGTATCGGTCAGCGCTCCGAGCAGTACTTC	CASSIGQRSEQYF
TRBV5-1	TRBJ2-3	TRBD1	TGCGCCAGCAGCTCACCTTGGGACAGCATTCCCACAGATACGCAGTATTTT	CASSSPWDSIPTDTQYF
TRBV5-1	TRBJ2-7	TRBD2	TGCGCCAGCAGCACACTAGCGGGAGGTGGGGAGCAGTACTTC	CASSTLAGGGEQYF
TRBV4-2	TRBJ2-2	TRBD1	TGTGCCAGCAGCCCAGGACAGGGGGCTGCCGGGGAGCTGTTTTTT	CASSPGQGAAGELFF
TRBV4-2	TRBJ2-2	TRBD2	TGTGCCAGCAGCCAAGCAGGGGCGGGGGGAGCGGACACCGGGGAGCTGTTTTTT	CASSQAGAGGADTGELFF
TRBV28	TRBJ2-5	.	TGTGCCAGCAGTCCGGGACTCCCGTGGGAGACCCAGTACTTC	CASSPGLPWETQYF
TRBV6-1	TRBJ2-1	.	TGTGCCAGCAGTGCCTCCGCGGGGCAGCAGTTCTTC	CASSASAGQQFF
TRBV4-2	TRBJ2-1	TRBD2	TGTGCCAGCAGCCAAGAATTCACGGGAGGGCCCTCGAATGAGCAGTTCTTC	CASSQEFTGGPSNEQFF